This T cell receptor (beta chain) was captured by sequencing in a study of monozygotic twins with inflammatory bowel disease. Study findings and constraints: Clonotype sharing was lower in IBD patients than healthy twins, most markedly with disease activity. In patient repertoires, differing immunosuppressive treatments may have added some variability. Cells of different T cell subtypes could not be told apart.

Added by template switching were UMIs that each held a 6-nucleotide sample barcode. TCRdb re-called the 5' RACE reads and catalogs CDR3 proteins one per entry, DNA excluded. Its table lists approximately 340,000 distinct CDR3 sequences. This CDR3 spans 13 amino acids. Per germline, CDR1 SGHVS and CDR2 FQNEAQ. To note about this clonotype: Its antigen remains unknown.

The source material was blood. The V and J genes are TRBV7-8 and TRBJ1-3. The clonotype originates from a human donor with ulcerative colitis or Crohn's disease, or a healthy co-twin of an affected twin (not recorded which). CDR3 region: CASSLAPRNTIYF.